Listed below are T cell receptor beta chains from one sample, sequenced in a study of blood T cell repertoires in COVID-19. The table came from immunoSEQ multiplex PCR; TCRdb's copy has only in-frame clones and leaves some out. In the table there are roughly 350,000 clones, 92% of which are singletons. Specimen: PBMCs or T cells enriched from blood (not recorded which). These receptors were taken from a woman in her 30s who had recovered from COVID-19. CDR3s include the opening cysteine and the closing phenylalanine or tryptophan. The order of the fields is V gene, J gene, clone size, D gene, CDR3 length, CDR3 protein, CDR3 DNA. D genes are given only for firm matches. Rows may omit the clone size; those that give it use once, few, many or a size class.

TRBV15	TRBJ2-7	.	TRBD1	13	CATSAGTAYEQYF	TGTGCCACCAGCGCTGGGACAGCTTACGAGCAGTACTTC
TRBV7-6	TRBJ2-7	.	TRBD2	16	CASTLGLAGSSYEQYF	TGTGCCAGCACTTTAGGACTAGCGGGATCTTCCTACGAGCAGTACTTC
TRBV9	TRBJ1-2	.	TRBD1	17	CASSESHGQGDSNGYTF	TGTGCCAGCAGCGAATCTCATGGACAGGGAGATTCGAATGGCTACACCTTC
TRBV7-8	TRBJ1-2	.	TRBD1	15	CASRPWTGVESGYTF	TGTGCCAGCAGACCCTGGACAGGGGTGGAAAGTGGCTACACCTTC
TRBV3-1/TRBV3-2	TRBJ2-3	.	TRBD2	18	CASSQGLAGDLGTDTQYF	TGTGCCAGCAGCCAAGGACTAGCGGGAGATTTGGGCACAGATACGCAGTATTTT
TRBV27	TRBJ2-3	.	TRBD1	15	CASTLLGQGADTQYF	TGTGCCAGCACCTTGCTGGGACAGGGGGCAGATACGCAGTATTTT
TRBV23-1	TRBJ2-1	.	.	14	CASSPPRRGHEQFF	TGCGCCAGCAGTCCCCCGAGGAGGGGGCATGAGCAGTTCTTC
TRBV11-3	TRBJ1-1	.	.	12	CASSSRHTEAFF	TGTGCCAGCAGCTCCAGGCACACTGAAGCTTTCTTT
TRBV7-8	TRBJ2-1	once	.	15	CASSFISYTYNEQFF	TGTGCCAGCAGCTTCATATCCTATACCTACAATGAGCAGTTCTTC
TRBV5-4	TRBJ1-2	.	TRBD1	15	CASSVGTGVNYGYTF	TGTGCCAGCAGCGTAGGGACAGGAGTTAACTATGGCTACACCTTC
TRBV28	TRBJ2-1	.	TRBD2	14	CASSRGGGRNEQFF	TGTGCCAGCAGTCGGGGGGGCGGGCGCAATGAGCAGTTCTTC
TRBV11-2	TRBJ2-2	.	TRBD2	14	CASSSVGEGGELFF	TGTGCCAGCAGCTCGGTGGGGGAGGGCGGGGAGCTGTTTTTT
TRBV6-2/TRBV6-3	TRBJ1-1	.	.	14	CASSFAAGDTEAFF	TGTGCCAGCAGCTTCGCGGCGGGGGACACTGAAGCTTTCTTT
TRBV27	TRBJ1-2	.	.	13	CASSPRQFYGYTF	TGTGCCAGCAGTCCCCGACAGTTCTATGGCTACACCTTC
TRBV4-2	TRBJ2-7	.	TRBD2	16	CASSQGKTSGTYEQYF	TGTGCCAGCAGCCAAGGCAAGACTAGCGGGACCTACGAGCAGTACTTC
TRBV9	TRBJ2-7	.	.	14	CASSVADYANEQYF	TGTGCCAGCAGCGTAGCGGACTATGCTAACGAGCAGTACTTC
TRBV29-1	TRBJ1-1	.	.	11	CWGGGNTEAFF	TGCTGGGGTGGAGGGAACACTGAAGCTTTCTTT
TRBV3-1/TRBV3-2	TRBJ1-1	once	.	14	CASSQEMGLTEAFF	TGTGCCAGCAGCCAAGAAATGGGACTCACTGAAGCTTTCTTT
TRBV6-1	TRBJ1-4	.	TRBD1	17	CASSARQGQAFNEKLFF	TGTGCCAGCAGTGCCCGACAGGGGCAGGCTTTTAATGAAAAACTGTTTTTT
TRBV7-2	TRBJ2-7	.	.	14	CASSLEQGYGEQYF	TGTGCCAGCAGCTTAGAACAGGGATACGGCGAGCAGTACTTC
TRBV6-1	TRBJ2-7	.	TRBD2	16	CASSAQGGAGVGEQYF	TGTGCCAGCAGTGCACAGGGAGGAGCGGGAGTTGGCGAGCAGTACTTC
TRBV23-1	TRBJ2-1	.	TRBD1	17	CASSQSNRGLAYNEQFF	TGCGCCAGCAGTCAATCAAACAGGGGCCTTGCCTACAATGAGCAGTTCTTC
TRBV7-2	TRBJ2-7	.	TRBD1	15	CASSLASTGAYEQYF	TGTGCCAGCAGCTTAGCCTCGACAGGGGCCTACGAGCAGTACTTC
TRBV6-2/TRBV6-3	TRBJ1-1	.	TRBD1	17	CASSYSVGQAKNTEAFF	TGTGCCAGCAGTTACTCGGTCGGACAGGCTAAGAACACTGAAGCTTTCTTT
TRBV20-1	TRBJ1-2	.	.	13	CSASHRESNGYTF	TGCAGTGCTAGTCACAGGGAATCTAATGGCTACACCTTC
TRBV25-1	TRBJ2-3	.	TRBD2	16	CASSVAGGPGTDTQYF	TGTGCCAGCAGTGTAGCGGGGGGGCCGGGCACAGATACGCAGTATTTT
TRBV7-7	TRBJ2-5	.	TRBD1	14	CASSFGAGGETQYF	TGTGCTAGCAGCTTCGGAGCAGGGGGAGAGACCCAGTACTTC
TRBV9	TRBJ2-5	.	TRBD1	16	CASSDRTGRGVETQYF	TGTGCCAGCAGCGACCGGACAGGGCGGGGAGTGGAGACCCAGTACTTC
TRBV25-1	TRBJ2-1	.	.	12	CASSEELLEQFF	TGTGCCAGCAGTGAGGAGCTGCTTGAGCAGTTCTTC
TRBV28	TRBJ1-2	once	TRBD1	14	CASSVGQGDYGYTF	TGTGCCAGCAGTGTGGGACAGGGGGATTATGGCTACACCTTC
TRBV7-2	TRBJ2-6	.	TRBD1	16	CASSSQGVAGANVLTF	TGTGCCAGCAGCTCACAGGGGGTGGCTGGGGCCAACGTCCTGACTTTC
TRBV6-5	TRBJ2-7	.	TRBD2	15	CASSPTSSLTYEQYF	TGTGCCAGCAGTCCGACTAGCTCCCTCACCTACGAGCAGTACTTC
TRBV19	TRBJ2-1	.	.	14	CASTYRTDYNEQFF	TGTGCCAGTACGTATCGGACAGACTACAATGAGCAGTTCTTC
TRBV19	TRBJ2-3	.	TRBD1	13	CASATGVWNTQYF	TGTGCCAGTGCTACAGGGGTTTGGAATACGCAGTATTTT
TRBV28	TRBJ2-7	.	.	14	CASRIRTSTYEQYF	TGTGCCAGCAGGATTCGGACATCCACCTACGAGCAGTACTTC
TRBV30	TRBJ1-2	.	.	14	CAWRARQVYYGYTF	TGTGCCTGGAGAGCCCGACAGGTTTACTATGGCTACACCTTC
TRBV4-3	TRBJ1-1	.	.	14	CASSQVEGSTEAFF	TGCGCCAGCAGCCAGGTAGAGGGAAGTACTGAAGCTTTCTTT
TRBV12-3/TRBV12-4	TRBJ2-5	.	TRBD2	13	CASSFSGKETQYF	TGTGCCAGCAGTTTTAGCGGGAAAGAGACCCAGTACTTC
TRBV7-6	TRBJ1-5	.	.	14	CASSGGDSNQPQHF	TGTGCCAGCAGCGGGGGGGACAGCAATCAGCCCCAGCATTTT
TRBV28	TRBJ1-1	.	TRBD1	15	CASSLGQLLNTEAFF	TGTGCCAGCAGTTTGGGACAGCTACTGAACACTGAAGCTTTCTTT
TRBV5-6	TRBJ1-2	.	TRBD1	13	CASRLQGGSGYTF	TGTGCCAGCAGGTTACAGGGGGGCTCAGGCTACACCTTC
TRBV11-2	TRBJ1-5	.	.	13	CASSQDRDQPQHF	TGTGCCAGCAGCCAGGACAGAGATCAGCCCCAGCATTTT
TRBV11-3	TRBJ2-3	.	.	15	CASSWRGSRTDTQYF	TGTGCCAGCAGCTGGAGGGGCTCGCGCACAGATACGCAGTATTTT
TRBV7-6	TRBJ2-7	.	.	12	CASSLGESEQYF	TGTGCCAGCAGCTTGGGCGAGAGCGAGCAGTACTTC
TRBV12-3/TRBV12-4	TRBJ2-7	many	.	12	CASSGDREEQYF	TGTGCCAGCAGCGGGGATCGGGAGGAGCAGTACTTC
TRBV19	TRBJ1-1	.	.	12	CASDSGGTEAFF	TGTGCCAGTGACTCGGGTGGAACTGAAGCTTTCTTT
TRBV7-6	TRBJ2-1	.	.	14	CASSPGLPPDEQFF	TGTGCCAGCAGCCCCGGACTCCCGCCGGATGAGCAGTTCTTC
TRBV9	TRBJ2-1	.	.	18	CASSVEGVMENSYNEQFF	TGTGCCAGCAGCGTAGAGGGGGTAATGGAAAACTCCTACAATGAGCAGTTCTTC
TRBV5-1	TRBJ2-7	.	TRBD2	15	CASSYTSGGRYEQYF	TGCGCCAGCAGCTATACTAGCGGGGGCAGGTACGAGCAGTACTTC
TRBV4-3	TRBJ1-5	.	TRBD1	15	CASSPRLRGPGPQHF	TGCGCCAGCAGCCCCCGTCTCAGGGGGCCCGGGCCCCAGCATTTT
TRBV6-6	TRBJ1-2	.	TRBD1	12	CASSSQGNGYTF	TGTGCCAGCAGTTCACAGGGGAACGGCTACACCTTC
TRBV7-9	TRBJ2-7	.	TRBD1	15	CASSATGTGSYEQYF	TGTGCCAGCAGCGCGACCGGGACAGGTTCGTACGAGCAGTACTTC
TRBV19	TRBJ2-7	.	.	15	CASSIVAVSSYEQYF	TGTGCCAGTAGTATAGTGGCAGTTTCCTCCTACGAGCAGTACTTC